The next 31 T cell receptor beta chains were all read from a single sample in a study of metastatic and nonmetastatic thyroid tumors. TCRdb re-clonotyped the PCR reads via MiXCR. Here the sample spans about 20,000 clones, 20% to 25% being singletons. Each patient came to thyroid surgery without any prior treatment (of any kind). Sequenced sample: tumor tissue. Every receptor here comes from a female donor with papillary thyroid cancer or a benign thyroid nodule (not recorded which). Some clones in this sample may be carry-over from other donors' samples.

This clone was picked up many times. The chain's CDR3 is CASSEDLDLDEQYF. CDR3 nucleotides: TGTGCCAGCAGTGAAGATCTGGACCTGGACGAGCAGTACTTC. The genes are TRBV6-1 and TRBJ2-7; D is uncertain. Germline loops: CDR1 MNHNS, CDR2 SASEGT. The V and J ends lost 1 base and 5 bases respectively, with 12 bases between them. The CDR3 has 14 residues.

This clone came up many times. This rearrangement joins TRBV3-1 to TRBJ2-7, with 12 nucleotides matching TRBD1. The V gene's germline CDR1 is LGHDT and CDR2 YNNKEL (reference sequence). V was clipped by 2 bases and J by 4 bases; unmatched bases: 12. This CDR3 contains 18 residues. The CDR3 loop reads CASSQTGQGANGVYEQYF. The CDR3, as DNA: TGTGCCAGCAGCCAAACGGGACAGGGGGCGAACGGGGTTTACGAGCAGTACTTC.

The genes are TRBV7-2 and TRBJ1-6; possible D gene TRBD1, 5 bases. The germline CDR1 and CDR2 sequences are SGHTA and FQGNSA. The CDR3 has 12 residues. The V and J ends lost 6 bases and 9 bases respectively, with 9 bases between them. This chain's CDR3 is CASSWGGSPLHF. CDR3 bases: TGTGCCAGCAGTTGGGGGGGTTCACCCCTCCACTTT.

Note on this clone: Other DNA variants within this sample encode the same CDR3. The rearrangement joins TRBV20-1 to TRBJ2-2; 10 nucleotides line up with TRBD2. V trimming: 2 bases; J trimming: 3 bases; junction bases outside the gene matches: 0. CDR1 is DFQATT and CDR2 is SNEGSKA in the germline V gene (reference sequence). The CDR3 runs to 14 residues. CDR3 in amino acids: CSARLAGDTGELFF. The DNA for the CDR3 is TGCAGTGCTAGACTAGCGGGAGACACCGGGGAGCTGTTTTTT.

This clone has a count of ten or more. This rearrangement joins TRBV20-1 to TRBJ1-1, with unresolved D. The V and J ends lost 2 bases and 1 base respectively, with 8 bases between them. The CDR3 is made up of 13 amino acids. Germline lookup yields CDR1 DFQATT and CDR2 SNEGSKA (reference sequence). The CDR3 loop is CSARQHRNTEAFF. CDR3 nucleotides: TGCAGTGCTAGACAGCACAGGAACACTGAAGCTTTCTTT.

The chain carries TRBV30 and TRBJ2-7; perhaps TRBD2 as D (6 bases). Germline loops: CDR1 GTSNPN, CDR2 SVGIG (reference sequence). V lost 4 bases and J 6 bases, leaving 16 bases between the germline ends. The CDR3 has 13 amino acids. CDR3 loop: CAWNGGTGGEQYF. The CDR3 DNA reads TGTGCCTGGAACGGAGGGACCGGCGGCGAGCAGTACTTC.

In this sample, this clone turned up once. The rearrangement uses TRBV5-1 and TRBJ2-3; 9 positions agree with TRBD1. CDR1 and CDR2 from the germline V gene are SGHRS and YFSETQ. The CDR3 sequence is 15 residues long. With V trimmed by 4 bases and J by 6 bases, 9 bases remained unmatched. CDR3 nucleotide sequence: TGCGCCAGCAGCAACACAGGGGGCGAGGCGGATACGCAGTATTTT. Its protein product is CASSNTGGEADTQYF.

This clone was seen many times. CDR3 sequence reads: CASSLFGSRETQYF. The CDR3 DNA reads TGCGCCAGCAGCTTGTTTGGGAGTCGGGAGACCCAGTACTTC. The genes are TRBV5-1 and TRBJ2-5, with a possible D match to TRBD2 (5 bases). Trimming took off 1 base at V and 5 bases at J, with 12 bases between the two ends. CDR1 and CDR2 (germline): SGHRS, YFSETQ. The CDR3 sequence is 14 residues long.

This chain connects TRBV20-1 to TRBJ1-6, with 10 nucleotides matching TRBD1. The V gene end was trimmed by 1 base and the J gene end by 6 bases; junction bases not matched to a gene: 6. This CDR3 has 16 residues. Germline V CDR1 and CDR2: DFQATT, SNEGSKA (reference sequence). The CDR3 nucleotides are TGCAGTGCTAGAGGGCGACAGGGGGCGGGTAATTCACCCCTCCACTTT. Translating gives CSARGRQGAGNSPLHF.

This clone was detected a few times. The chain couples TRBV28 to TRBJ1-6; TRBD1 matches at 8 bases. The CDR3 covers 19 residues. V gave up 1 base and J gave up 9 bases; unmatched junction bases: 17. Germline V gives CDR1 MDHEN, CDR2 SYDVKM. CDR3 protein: CASSLLGERTGSMGSPLHF. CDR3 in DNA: TGTGCCAGCAGTTTATTAGGGGAAAGGACAGGGTCCATGGGTTCACCCCTCCACTTT.

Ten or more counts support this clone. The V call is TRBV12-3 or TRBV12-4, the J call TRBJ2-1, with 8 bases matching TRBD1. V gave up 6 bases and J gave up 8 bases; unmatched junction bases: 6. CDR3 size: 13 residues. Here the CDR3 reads CASRRTGHHEQFF. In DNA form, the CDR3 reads TGTGCCAGCAGGCGGACAGGGCACCATGAGCAGTTCTTC.

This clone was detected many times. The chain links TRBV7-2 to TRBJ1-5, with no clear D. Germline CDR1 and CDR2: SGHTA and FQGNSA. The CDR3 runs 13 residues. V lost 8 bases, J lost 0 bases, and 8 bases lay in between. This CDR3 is CASGGSSNQPQHF. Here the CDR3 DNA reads TGTGCCAGCGGTGGATCTAGCAATCAGCCCCAGCATTTT.

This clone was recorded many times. The CDR3 nucleotides read TGCGCCAGCAGCTCGGGACTAGCGGGAGGGCAGGCGGAGCAGTTCTTC. As protein: CASSSGLAGGQAEQFF. This chain links TRBV5-1 with TRBJ2-1, with 16 positions matching TRBD2. V lost 3 bases and J lost 10; bases outside the gene matches: 7. CDR1 is SGHRS and CDR2 is YFSETQ in the germline V gene. The CDR3 extends over 16 amino acids.

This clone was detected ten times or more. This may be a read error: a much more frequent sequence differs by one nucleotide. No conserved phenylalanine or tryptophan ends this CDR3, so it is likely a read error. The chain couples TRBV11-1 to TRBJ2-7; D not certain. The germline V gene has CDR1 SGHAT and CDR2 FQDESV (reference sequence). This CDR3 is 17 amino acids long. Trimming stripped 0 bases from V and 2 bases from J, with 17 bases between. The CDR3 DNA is TGTGCCAGCAGCTTAGCCCGGTCCGGTCATAGGGCCTACGAGCAGTACCTC. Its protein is CASSLARSGHRAYEQYL.

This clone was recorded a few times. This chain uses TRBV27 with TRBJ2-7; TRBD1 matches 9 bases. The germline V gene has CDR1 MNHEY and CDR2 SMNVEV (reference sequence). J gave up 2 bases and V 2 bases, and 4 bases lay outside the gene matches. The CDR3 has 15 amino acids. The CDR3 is CASSLTGQGAYEQYF. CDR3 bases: TGTGCCAGCAGTTTAACGGGACAGGGCGCCTACGAGCAGTACTTC.

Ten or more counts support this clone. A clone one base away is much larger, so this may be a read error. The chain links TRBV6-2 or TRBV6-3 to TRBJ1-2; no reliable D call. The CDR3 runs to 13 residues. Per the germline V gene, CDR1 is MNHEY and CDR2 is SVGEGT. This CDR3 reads CAGSLGFNYGYTF. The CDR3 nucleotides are TGTGCCGGCAGTTTAGGGTTTAACTATGGCTACACCTTC.

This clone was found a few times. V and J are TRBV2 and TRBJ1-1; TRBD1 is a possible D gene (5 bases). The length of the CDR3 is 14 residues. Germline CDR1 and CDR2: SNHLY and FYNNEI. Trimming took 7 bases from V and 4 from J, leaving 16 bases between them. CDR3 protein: CASIPGRGGTEAFF. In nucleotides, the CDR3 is TGTGCCAGCATTCCCGGTCGGGGGGGCACTGAAGCTTTCTTT.

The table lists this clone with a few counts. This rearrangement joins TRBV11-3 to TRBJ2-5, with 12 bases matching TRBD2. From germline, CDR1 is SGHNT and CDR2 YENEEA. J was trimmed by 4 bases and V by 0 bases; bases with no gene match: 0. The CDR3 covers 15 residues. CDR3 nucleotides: TGTGCCAGCAGCTTAGAGGGACTAGCGGGAGAGACCCAGTACTTC. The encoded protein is CASSLEGLAGETQYF. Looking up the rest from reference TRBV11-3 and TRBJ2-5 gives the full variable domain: EAGVVQSPRYKIIEKKQPVAFWCNPISGHNTLYWYLQNLGQGPELLIRYENEEAVDDSQLPKDRFSAERLKGVDSTLKIQPAELGDSAVYLCASSLEGLAGETQYFGPGTRLLVL.

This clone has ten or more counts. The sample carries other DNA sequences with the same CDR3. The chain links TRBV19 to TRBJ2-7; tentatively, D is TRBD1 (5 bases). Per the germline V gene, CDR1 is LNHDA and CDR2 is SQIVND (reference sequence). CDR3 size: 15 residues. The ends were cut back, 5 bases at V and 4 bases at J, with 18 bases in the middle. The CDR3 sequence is CASSLPGLGVYEQYF. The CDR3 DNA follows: TGTGCCAGTAGTCTCCCCGGGCTAGGGGTATACGAGCAGTACTTC.

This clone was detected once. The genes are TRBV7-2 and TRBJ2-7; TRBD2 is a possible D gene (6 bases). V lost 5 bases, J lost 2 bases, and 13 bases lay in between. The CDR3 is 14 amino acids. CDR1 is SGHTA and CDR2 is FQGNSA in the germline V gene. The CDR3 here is CASSAGTGAYEQYF. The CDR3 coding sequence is TGTGCCAGCAGCGCCGGGACTGGGGCCTACGAGCAGTACTTC.

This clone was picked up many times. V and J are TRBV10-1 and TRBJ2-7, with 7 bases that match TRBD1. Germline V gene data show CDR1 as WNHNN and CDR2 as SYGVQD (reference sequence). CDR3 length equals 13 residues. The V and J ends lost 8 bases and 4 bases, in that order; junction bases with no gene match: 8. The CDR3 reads CASPNRGLYEQYF. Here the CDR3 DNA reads TGCGCCAGCCCCAACAGGGGCCTTTACGAGCAGTACTTC.

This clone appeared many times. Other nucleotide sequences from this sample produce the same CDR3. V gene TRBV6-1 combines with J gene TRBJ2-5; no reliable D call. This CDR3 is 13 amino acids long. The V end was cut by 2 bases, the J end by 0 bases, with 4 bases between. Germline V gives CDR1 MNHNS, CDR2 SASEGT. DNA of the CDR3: TGTGCCAGCAGTGAAACATACCAAGAGACCCAGTACTTC. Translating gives CASSETYQETQYF.

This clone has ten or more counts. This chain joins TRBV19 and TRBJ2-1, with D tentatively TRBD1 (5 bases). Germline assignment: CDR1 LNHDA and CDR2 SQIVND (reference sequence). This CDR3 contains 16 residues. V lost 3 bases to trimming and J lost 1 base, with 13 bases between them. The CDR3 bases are TGTGCCAGTAGTATGTTGGGCAGGGATTCCTACAATGAGCAGTTCTTC. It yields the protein CASSMLGRDSYNEQFF.

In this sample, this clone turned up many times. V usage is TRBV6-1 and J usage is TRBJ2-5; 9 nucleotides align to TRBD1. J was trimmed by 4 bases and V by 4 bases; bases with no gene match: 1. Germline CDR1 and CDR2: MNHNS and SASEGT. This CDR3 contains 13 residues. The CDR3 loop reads CASSAGQGETQYF. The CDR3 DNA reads TGTGCCAGCAGTGCGGGACAGGGAGAGACCCAGTACTTC.

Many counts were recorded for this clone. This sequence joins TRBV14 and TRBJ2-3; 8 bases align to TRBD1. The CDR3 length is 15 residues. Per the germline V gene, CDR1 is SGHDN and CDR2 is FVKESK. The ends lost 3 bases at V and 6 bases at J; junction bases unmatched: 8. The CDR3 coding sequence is TGTGCCAGCAGCCACAGACAGGGGATTGTCGATACGCAGTATTTT. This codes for CASSHRQGIVDTQYF.

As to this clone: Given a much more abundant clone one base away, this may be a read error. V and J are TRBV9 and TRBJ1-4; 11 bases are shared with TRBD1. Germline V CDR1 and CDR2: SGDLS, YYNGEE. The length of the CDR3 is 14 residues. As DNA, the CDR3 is TGTGCCAGCATCGGGGGGACAGGGGGAGAAAAACTGTGTTTT. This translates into CASIGGTGGEKLCF.

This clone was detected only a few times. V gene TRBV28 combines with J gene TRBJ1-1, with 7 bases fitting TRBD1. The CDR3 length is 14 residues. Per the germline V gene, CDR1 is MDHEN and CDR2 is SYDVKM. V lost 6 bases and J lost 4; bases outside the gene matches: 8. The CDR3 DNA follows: TGTGCCAGCAGCCCACCCGACAGGGTCACTGAAGCTTTCTTT. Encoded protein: CASSPPDRVTEAFF.

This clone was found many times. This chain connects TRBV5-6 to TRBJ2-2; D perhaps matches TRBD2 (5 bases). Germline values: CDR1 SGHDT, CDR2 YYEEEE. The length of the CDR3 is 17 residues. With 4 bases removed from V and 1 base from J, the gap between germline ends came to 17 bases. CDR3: CASSPWSAAQNTGELFF. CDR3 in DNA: TGTGCCAGCAGCCCCTGGTCAGCGGCCCAGAACACCGGGGAGCTGTTTTTT. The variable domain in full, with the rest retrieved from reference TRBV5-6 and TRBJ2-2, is DAGVTQSPTHLIKTRGQQVTLRCSPKSGHDTVSWYQQALGQGPQFIFQYYEEEERQRGNFPDRFSGHQFPNYSSELNVNALLLGDSALYLCASSPWSAAQNTGELFFGEGSRLTVL.

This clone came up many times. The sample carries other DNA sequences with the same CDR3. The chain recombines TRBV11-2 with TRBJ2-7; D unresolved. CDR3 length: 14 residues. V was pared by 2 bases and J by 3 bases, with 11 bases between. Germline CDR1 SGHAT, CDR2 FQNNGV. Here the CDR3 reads CASSLSRGRYEQYF. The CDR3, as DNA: TGTGCCAGCAGCTTAAGCCGTGGGCGCTACGAGCAGTACTTC.

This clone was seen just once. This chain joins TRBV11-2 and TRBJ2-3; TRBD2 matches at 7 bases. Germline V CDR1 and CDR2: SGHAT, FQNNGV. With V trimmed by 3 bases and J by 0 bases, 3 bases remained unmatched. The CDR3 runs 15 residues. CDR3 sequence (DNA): TGTGCCAGCAGCTTGGGGGGGTTTAGCACAGATACGCAGTATTTT. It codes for CASSLGGFSTDTQYF.

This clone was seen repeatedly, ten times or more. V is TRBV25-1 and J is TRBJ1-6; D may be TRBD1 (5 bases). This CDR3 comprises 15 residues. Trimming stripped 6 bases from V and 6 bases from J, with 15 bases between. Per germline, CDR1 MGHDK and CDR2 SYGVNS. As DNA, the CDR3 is TGTGCCAGCAGCCAAGGGTCCGGGGCTAATTCACCCCTCCACTTT. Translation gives CASSQGSGANSPLHF.